One and the same sample provided the 6 T cell receptor beta chains below, sequenced in a study of T-cell reconstitution after alpha-beta-depleted transplantation in children. Unique molecular identifiers were incorporated during preparation of the TCRbeta library. TCRdb used MiXCR to reprocess the PCR reads, holding one entry per CDR3 protein. The sample gives around 600,000 distinct CDR3 sequences, roughly a tenth of which show up once; less than 5% is in the top ten. The sequenced sample was PBMCs from the stem cell graft donor, obtained from the stem cell graft. Receptors originate from a human donor who donated a stem cell graft to a child with acute myeloid leukemia.

This chain joins TRBV15 and TRBJ2-7; D call uncertain. CDR1 and CDR2 from the germline V gene are LNHNV and YYDKDF (reference sequence). Deletions cut 0 bases from V and 4 bases from J, with 7 bases between. The CDR3 loop spans 13 amino acids. CDR3 in amino acids: CATSRDVAYEQYF. Here the CDR3 DNA reads TGTGCCACCAGCAGAGACGTGGCTTACGAGCAGTACTTC. Looking up the rest from reference TRBV15 and TRBJ2-7 gives the full variable domain: DAMVIQNPRYQVTQFGKPVTLSCSQTLNHNVMYWYQQKSSQAPKLLFHYYDKDFNNEADTPDNFQSRRPNTSFCFLDIRSPGLGDTAMYLCATSRDVAYEQYFGPGTRLTVT.

This clonotype has at least ten counts. This chain uses TRBV6-6 with TRBJ2-3, with 7 positions matching TRBD2. Per germline, CDR1 MNHNY and CDR2 SVGAGI (reference sequence). V gave up 2 bases and J gave up 2 bases; unmatched junction bases: 1. The CDR3 loop spans 14 amino acids. The CDR3 is CASSYGRATDTQYF. CDR3 nucleotide sequence: TGTGCCAGCAGTTACGGGAGGGCCACAGATACGCAGTATTTT.

There are a few counts of this clonotype. The chain carries TRBV7-9 and TRBJ2-1, with D possibly TRBD2 on 6 matching bases. The V gene's germline CDR1 is SEHNR and CDR2 FQNEAQ (reference sequence). CDR3 length equals 15 residues. V gave up 4 bases and J gave up 0 bases, with 10 bases separating them. CDR3: CASSSTSRSYNEQFF. The CDR3 DNA is TGTGCCAGCAGCTCGACTAGTCGCTCCTACAATGAGCAGTTCTTC.

V and J are TRBV20-1 and TRBJ2-7; TRBD1 might be the D (6 bases). CDR3 length equals 16 residues. Germline CDR1 is DFQATT and CDR2 is SNEGSKA (reference sequence). Between the trimmed V and J ends, which lost 1 base and 3 bases, there was a span of 19 bases. CDR3 nucleotides: TGCAGTGCTAGAGGCCTCCTAGGACAGAGCATCTACGAGCAGTACTTC. Residues: CSARGLLGQSIYEQYF.

The CDR3: CASSLAPLGINYNEQFF. In nucleotides, the CDR3 is TGCGCCAGCAGCTTGGCTCCCCTAGGGATTAACTACAATGAGCAGTTCTTC. The chain combines TRBV5-1 with TRBJ2-1; D ambiguous. Germline CDR1 and CDR2: SGHRS and YFSETQ. The CDR3 runs 17 residues. Trimming shortened V by 0 bases and J by 3 bases, and 16 bases separated the two germline ends.

This clonotype was found many times. For the CDR3, the DNA is TGTGCCAGCACCTGGGCTAGCGGGAGTACTGCTACGCAGTATTTT. Translated, it gives CASTWASGSTATQYF. The gene calls are TRBV27 and TRBJ2-3, with 10 bases aligning to TRBD2. This CDR3 contains 15 residues. The V gene's germline CDR1 is MNHEY and CDR2 SMNVEV (reference sequence). V dropped 7 bases and J dropped 8; count of bases not matched to a gene: 12.